This T cell receptor (beta chain) was profiled in a study of regulatory T cells in long-lasting Graves disease. Study-level results: Patients with persistent disease showed a bias toward TRBV28, TRBJ1-2 and TRBJ2-5.

Libraries of TCR beta came from iRepertoire HTBI primers plus Arm-PCR of CDR3 regions. TCRdb re-analysed the multiplex PCR reads in MiXCR, keeping a single row per CDR3 protein. The data contain approximately 230,000 distinct CDR3 sequences, about 17% of them singletons. A remark on this clonotype: Its specificity is not known.

The CDR3 is made up of 13 amino acids. Germline V CDR1 and CDR2: DFQATT, SNEGSKA (reference sequence). V lost 7 bases and J 6 bases, leaving 15 bases between the germline ends. Documented time point: newly diagnosed GD, antithyroid drugs for less than 3 months. Scientists built the TCR library using RNA that was extracted from PBMCs. Graves' disease diagnosis used American Thyroid Association guidelines. This chain connects TRBV20-1 to TRBJ2-2; a weak D match, TRBD2 (6 bases). Material: peripheral blood mononuclear cells (PBMCs), obtained at new diagnosis, from a patient treated with antithyroid drugs. The receptor comes from a female donor with Graves disease. In DNA, the CDR3 is TGCAGTGGTCGGAGCGGGTTAGCCGGGGAGCTGTTTTTT. Its protein product is CSGRSGLAGELFF.